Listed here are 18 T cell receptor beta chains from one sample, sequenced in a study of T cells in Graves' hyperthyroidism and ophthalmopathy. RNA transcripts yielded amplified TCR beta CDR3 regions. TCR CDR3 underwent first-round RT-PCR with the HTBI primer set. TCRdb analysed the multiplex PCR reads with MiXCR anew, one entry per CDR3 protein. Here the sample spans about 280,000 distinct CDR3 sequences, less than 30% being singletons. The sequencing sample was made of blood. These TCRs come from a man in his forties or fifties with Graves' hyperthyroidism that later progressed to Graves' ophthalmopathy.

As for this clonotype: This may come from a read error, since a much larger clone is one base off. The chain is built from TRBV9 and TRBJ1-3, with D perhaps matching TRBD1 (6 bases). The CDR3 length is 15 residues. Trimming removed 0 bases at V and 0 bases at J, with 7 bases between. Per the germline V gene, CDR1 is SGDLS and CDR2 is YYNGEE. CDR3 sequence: CASSVEDSSGNTIYF. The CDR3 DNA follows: TGTGCCAGCAGCGTAGAGGACAGCTCTGGAAACACCATATATTTT.

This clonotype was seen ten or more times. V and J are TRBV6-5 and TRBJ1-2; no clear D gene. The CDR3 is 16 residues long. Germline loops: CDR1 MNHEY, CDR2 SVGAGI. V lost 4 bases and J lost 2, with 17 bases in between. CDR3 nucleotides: TGTGCCAGCAGTTCCGGATGGCAAAGCGGGAACTATGGCTACACCTTC. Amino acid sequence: CASSSGWQSGNYGYTF.

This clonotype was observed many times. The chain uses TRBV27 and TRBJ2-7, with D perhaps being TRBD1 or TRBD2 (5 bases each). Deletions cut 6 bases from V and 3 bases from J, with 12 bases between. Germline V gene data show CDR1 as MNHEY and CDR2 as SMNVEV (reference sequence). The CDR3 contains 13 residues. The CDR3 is CASSHQRGYEQYF. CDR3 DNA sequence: TGTGCCAGCAGCCATCAGAGGGGCTACGAGCAGTACTTC.

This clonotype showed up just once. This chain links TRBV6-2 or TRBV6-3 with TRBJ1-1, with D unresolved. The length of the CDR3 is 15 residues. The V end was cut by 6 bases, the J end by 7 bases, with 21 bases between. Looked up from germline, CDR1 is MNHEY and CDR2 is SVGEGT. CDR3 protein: CASSPLRDRPLEAFF. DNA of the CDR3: TGTGCCAGCAGCCCCCTGAGGGATCGCCCCCTTGAAGCTTTCTTT.

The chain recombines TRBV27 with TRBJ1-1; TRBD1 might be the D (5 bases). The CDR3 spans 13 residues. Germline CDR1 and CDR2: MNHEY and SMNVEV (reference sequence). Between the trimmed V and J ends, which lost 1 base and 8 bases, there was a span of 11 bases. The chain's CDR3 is CASSLLKGAEAFF. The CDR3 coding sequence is TGTGCCAGCAGTTTATTGAAAGGGGCGGAAGCTTTCTTT.

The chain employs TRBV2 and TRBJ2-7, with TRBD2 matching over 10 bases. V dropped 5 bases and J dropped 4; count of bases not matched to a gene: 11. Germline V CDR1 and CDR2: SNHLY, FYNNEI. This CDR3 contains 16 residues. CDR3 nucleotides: TGTGCCAGCAGTTACGCACCTAGCGGGAGCGATTACGAGCAGTACTTC. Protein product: CASSYAPSGSDYEQYF.

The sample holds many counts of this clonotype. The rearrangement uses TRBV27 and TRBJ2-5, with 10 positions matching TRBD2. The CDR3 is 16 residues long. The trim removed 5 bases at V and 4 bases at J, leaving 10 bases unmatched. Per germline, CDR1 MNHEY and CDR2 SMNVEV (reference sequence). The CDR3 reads CASSPNSGRARETQYF. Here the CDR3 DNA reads TGTGCCAGCAGTCCGAACAGCGGGAGGGCCCGAGAGACCCAGTACTTC.

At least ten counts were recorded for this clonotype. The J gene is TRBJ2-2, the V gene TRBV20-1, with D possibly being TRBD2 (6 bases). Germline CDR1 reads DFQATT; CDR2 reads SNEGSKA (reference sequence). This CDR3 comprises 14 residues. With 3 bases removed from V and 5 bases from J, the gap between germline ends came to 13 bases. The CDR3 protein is CSASGTGTTGELFF. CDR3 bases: TGCAGTGCTAGCGGGACTGGAACAACCGGGGAGCTGTTTTTT.

The CDR3 DNA is TGTGCCAGCAGCTTAGCCGGCGTCTATGGCTACACCTTC. This codes for CASSLAGVYGYTF. The rearrangement links TRBV7-2 to TRBJ1-2; no firm D call. This CDR3 region has 13 residues. The V gene lost 0 bases and the J gene lost 4 bases, with 6 bases spanning the gap. CDR1 is SGHTA and CDR2 is FQGNSA in the germline V gene. The entire variable domain, with the rest obtained from reference TRBV7-2 and TRBJ1-2, is as follows: GAGVSQSPSNKVTEKGKDVELRCDPISGHTALYWYRQSLGQGLEFLIYFQGNSAPDKSGLPSDRFSAERTGGSVSTLTIQRTQQEDSAVYLCASSLAGVYGYTFGSGTRLTVV.

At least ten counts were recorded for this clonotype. The CDR3, as DNA: TGTGCCAGCAGCCCACAGGGTTTTTGGACTGAAGCTTTCTTT. It specifies CASSPQGFWTEAFF. The chain is built from TRBV11-2 and TRBJ1-1, with D maybe TRBD1 (6 bases). The ends were cut back, 5 bases at V and 5 bases at J, with 15 bases in the middle. CDR3 length: 14 amino acids. From germline, CDR1 is SGHAT and CDR2 FQNNGV.

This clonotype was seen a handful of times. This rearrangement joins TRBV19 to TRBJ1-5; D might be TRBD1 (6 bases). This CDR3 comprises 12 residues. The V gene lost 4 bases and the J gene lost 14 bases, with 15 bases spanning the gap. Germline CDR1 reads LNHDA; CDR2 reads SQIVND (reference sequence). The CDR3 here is CASSNSMGDKHF. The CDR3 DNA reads TGTGCCAGTAGTAATTCTATGGGGGACAAGCATTTT.

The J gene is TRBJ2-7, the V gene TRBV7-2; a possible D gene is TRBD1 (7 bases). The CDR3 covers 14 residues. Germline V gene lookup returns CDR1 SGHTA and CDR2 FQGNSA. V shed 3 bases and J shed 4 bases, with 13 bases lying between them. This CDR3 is CASSFSGGRYEQYF. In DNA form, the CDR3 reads TGTGCCAGCAGCTTTTCAGGGGGGAGATACGAGCAGTACTTC.

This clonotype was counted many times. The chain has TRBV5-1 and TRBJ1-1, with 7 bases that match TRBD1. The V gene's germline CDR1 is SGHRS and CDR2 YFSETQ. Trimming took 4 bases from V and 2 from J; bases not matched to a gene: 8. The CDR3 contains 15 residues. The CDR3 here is CASSGGDSDNTEAFF. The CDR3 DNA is TGCGCCAGCAGCGGGGGGGACAGCGACAACACTGAAGCTTTCTTT. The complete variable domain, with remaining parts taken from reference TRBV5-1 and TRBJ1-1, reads KAGVTQTPRYLIKTRGQQVTLSCSPISGHRSVSWYQQTPGQGLQFLFEYFSETQRNKGNFPGRFSGRQFSNSRSEMNVSTLELGDSALYLCASSGGDSDNTEAFFGQGTRLTVV.

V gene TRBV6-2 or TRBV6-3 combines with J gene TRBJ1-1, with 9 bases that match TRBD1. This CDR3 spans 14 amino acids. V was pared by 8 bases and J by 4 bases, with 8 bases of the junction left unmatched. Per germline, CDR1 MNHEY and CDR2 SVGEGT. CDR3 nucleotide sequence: TGTGCCAGCTCACCCACGACAGGGGGCACTGAAGCTTTCTTT. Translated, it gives CASSPTTGGTEAFF.

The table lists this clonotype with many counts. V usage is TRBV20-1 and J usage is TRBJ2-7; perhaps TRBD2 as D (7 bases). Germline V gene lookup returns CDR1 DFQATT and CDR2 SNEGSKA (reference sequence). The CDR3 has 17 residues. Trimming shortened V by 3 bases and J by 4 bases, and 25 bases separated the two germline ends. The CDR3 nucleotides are TGCAGTGCTAGGGGGAAGGGGGGGACCGGCTTAATGTACGAGCAGTACTTC. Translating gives CSARGKGGTGLMYEQYF.

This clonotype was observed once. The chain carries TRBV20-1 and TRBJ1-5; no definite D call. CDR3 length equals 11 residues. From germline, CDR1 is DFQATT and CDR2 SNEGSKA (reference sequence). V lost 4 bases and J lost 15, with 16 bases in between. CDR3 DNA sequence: TGCAGTGCTAAAGCGGGCGTGAGGCGGCATTTT. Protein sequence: CSAKAGVRRHF.

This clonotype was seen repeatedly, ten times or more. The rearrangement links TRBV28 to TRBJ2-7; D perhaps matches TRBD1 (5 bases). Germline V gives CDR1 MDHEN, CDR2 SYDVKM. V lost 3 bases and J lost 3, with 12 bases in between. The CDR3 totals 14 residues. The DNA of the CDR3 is TGTGCCAGCAGTTTTATCGACAGCCTCTACGAGCAGTACTTC. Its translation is CASSFIDSLYEQYF.

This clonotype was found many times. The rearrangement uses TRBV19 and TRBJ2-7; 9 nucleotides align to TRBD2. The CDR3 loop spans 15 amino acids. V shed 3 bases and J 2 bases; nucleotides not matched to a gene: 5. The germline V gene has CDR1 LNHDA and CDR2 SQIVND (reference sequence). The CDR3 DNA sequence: TGTGCCAGTAGTATTAGCGGGAGTAGGGCCTACGAGCAGTACTTC. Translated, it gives CASSISGSRAYEQYF.